The 5 T cell receptor beta chains in this list originate from one sample, sequenced in a study of cytomegalovirus exposure and HLA in healthy donors (TCRdb year 2017). Library preparation employed the immunoSEQ multiplex PCR assay. For the multiplex PCR, a mixture combining 60 forward primers for TCR Vbeta segments and 13 reverse primers for TCR Jbeta segments was used. Drawn from immuneACCESS, this table holds only the in-frame rearrangements with V and J called that TCRdb kept. Clones are partly lost; checked studies trace under half to an unresolved V gene and leave the rest unexplained. The sample records approximately 170,000 clones, roughly 79% of which are singletons. The ten top clones hold about 1.4% of the sample. The specimen sequenced was PBMCs. The receptors come from a middle-aged man in good health and CMV-seronegative.

Written as DNA, the CDR3 is TGTGCCAGCGCGTGGGACAGGGGGCAAGAAAAACTGTTTTTT. Its protein is CASAWDRGQEKLFF. V and J are TRBV6-5 and TRBJ1-4, with TRBD1 matching 12 bases. J gave up 8 bases and V 8 bases, and 6 bases lay outside the gene matches. Germline CDR1 is MNHEY and CDR2 is SVGAGI. The CDR3 consists of 14 residues.

The CDR3 loop is CASSLGDSSYEQYV. The CDR3 nucleotides read TGTGCCAGCAGCTTGGGGGACAGCTCCTACGAGCAGTACGTC. The chain is built from TRBV5-6 and TRBJ2-7, with TRBD1 identical over 7 bases. V was pared by 0 bases and J by 0 bases, with 0 bases of the junction left unmatched. The CDR3 spans 14 residues. Germline V gene data show CDR1 as SGHDT and CDR2 as YYEEEE.

J is TRBJ2-2 and V is TRBV4-2; D call uncertain. This CDR3 contains 14 residues. Germline values: CDR1 LGHNA, CDR2 YNFKEQ. The V gene lost 4 bases and the J gene lost 1 base, with 7 bases spanning the gap. CDR3 nucleotide sequence: TGTGCCAGCAGCCTGTCCAAGAACACCGGGGAGCTGTTTTTT. Protein: CASSLSKNTGELFF.

V gene TRBV11-3 combines with J gene TRBJ1-2, with TRBD1 identical over 9 bases. V was clipped by 5 bases and J by 8 bases; unmatched bases: 6. Germline CDR1 is SGHNT and CDR2 is YENEEA. This CDR3 contains 13 residues. The CDR3 is CASSHTDRGGYTF. For the CDR3, the DNA is TGTGCCAGCAGCCATACGGACAGGGGAGGCTACACCTTC.

V usage is TRBV11-2 and J usage is TRBJ1-5; D unclear. CDR1 is SGHAT and CDR2 is FQNNGV in the germline V gene. This CDR3 is 13 amino acids long. Trimming left V 1 base short and J 6 bases short, with 7 bases between. The CDR3 sequence: CASSLGAAQPQHF. DNA for the CDR3: TGTGCCAGCAGCTTAGGAGCCGCTCAGCCCCAGCATTTT.